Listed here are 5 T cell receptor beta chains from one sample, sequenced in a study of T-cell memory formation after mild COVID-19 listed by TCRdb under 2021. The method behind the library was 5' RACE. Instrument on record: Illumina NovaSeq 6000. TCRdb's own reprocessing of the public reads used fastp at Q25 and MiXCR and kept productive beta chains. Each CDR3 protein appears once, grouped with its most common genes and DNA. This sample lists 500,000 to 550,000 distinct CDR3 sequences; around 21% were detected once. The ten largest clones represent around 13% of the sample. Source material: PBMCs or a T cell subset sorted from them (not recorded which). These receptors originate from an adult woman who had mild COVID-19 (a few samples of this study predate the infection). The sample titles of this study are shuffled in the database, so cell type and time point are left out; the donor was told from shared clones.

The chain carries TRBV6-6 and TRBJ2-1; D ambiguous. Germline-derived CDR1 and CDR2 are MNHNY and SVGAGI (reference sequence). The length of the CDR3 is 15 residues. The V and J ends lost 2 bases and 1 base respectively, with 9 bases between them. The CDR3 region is CASSYQATSYNEQFF. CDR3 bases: TGTGCCAGCAGTTACCAGGCGACTTCCTACAATGAGCAGTTCTTC.

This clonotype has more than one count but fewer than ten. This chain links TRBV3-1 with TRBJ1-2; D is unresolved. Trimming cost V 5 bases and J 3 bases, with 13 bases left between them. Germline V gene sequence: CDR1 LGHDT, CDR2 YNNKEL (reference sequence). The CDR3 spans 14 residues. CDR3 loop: CASSSTWVYYGYTF. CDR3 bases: TGTGCCAGCAGCTCAACGTGGGTATACTATGGCTACACCTTC.

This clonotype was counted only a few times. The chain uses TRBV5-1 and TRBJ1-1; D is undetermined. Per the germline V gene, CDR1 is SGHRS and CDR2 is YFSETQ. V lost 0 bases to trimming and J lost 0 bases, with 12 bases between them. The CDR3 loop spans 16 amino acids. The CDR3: CASSLGLIPMNTEAFF. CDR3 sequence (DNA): TGCGCCAGCAGCTTGGGACTGATCCCAATGAACACTGAAGCTTTCTTT.

DNA of the CDR3: TGTGCCATCAGCCAGGGGGCGAGTAGAGAGCAGTACTTC. Translating gives CAISQGASREQYF. The rearrangement uses TRBV24-1 and TRBJ2-7, with 8 positions matching TRBD1. The germline V gene has CDR1 KGHDR and CDR2 SFDVKD. Trimming removed 11 bases from V and 7 bases from J; junction bases left unmatched: 12. This CDR3 comprises 13 residues.

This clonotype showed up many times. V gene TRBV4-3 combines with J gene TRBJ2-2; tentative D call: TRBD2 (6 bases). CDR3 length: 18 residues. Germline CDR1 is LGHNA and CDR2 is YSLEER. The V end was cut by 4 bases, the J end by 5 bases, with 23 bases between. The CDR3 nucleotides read TGCGCCAGCAGCCTCCTACTCCGGGAGAGGGAATTTACCGGGGAGCTGTTTTTT. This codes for CASSLLLREREFTGELFF.